The sequence of this T cell receptor (beta chain) was determined in a study of T and B cells in COVID-19 patients. At the level of the study: Critical illness requiring mechanical ventilation or extracorporeal membrane oxygenation affected 12 of 20 active-infection patients. Study-level results: CD4+, regulatory T cell, CD8+ and sorted SARS-CoV-2-responsive or tetramer+ T cells were not yet sequenced. Active COVID-19 showed highly clonal TRB repertoires; recovery showed diversity and richness above healthy donors. Patients with COVID-19 reportedly showed strongly skewed T cell receptor beta variable and joining gene usage.

This clonotype was observed once. Its target is unknown. Trimming took 6 bases from V and 5 from J, leaving 20 bases between them. In germline, CDR1 is MNHEY, CDR2 SMNVEV (reference sequence). The CDR3 has 15 residues. Multiplex PCR with BIOMED2 TRB-A/B primer pools amplified TRB rearrangements. In TCRdb, the multiplex PCR reads were re-called with MiXCR into one record per CDR3 protein. Of roughly 9,000 distinct CDR3 sequences in the sample, approximately 27% were seen once. Blood genomic DNA input for TRB amplification was about 250-500 ng. Sequencing used blood. The clonotype comes from a human donor who had recovered from COVID-19. V and J are TRBV27 and TRBJ2-7; D is ambiguous. As DNA, the CDR3 is TGTGCCAGCAGCCAAGTCACGGGTTCTGGCGACGAGCAGTACTTC. Its protein is CASSQVTGSGDEQYF.